This T cell receptor (beta chain) derives from a study of monozygotic twins with inflammatory bowel disease. After re-calling the 5' RACE reads, TCRdb lists one entry per CDR3 protein, DNA absent. The sample includes under 200,000 distinct CDR3 sequences. The germline V gene has CDR1 LGHNA and CDR2 YNFKEQ. The CDR3 length is 16 residues. Every donor provided one blood sample measuring approximately 2.5 ml. The chain joins TRBV4-2 to TRBJ2-7; there is no DNA to check the TCRdb D call of TRBD1. The TCR was taken from a human donor with ulcerative colitis or Crohn's disease, or a healthy co-twin of an affected twin (not recorded which). The specimen was blood. The CDR3 sequence: CASSPSGTATSYEQYF.